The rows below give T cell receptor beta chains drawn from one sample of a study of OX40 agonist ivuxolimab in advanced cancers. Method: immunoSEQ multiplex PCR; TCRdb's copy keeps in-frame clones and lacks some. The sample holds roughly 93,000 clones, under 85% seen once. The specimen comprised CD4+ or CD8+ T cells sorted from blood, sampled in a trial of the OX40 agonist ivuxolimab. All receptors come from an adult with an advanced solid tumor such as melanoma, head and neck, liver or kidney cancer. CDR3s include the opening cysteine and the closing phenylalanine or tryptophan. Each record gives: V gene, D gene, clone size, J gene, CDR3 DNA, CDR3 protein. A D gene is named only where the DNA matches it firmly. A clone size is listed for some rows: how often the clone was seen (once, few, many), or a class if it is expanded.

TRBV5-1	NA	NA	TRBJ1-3	TGCGCCAGCAGCTTGTTGGGCCTCGGAGGAAACACCATATATTTT	CASSLLGLGGNTIYF
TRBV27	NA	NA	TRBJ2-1	TGTGCCAGCAGTTATAATACTAACAATGAGCAGTTCTTC	CASSYNTNNEQFF
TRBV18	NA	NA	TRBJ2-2	TGTGCCAGCTCACCAGATTCGGCCGGGGAGCTGTTTTTT	CASSPDSAGELFF
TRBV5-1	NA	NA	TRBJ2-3	TGCGCCAGCAGCTTGGGGGGTGGAGCCCGCACAGATACGCAGTATTTT	CASSLGGGARTDTQYF
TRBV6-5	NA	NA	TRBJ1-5	TGTGCCAGCAGTTACGGCGGGGGCAGGCCTAATCAGCCCCAGCATTTT	CASSYGGGRPNQPQHF
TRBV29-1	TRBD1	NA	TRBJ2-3	TGCAGCGCTAAAACAGGGGCAGATACGCAGTATTTT	CSAKTGADTQYF
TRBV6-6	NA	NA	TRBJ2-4	TGTGCCAGCAGTTACCAGACAGCCAAAAACATTCAGTACTTC	CASSYQTAKNIQYF
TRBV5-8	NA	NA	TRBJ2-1	TGTGCCAGCAGCTTTCGGGGTGAGTCCTACAATGAGCAGTTCTTC	CASSFRGESYNEQFF
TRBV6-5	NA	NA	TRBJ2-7	TGTGCCAGCAGTTACTTGGGTGGGGCGCATAACGAGCAGTACTTC	CASSYLGGAHNEQYF
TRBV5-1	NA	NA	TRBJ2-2	TGCGCCAGCAGCTTGGCCCAGGCCACCGGGGAGCTGTTTTTT	CASSLAQATGELFF
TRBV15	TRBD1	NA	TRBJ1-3	TGTGCCACCAGCAGAGCCCCAGGGGGCCCGGGAAACACCATATATTTT	CATSRAPGGPGNTIYF
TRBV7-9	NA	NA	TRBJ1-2	TGTGCCAGCAGCTTAAGAGGTGGCTACACCTTC	CASSLRGGYTF
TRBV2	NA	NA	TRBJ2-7	TGTGCCAGCACCGACAACGCTTTCTACGAGCAGTACTTC	CASTDNAFYEQYF
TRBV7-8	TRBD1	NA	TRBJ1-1	TGTGCCAGCAGCGCAATTAACAGGGGCATCACTGAAGCTTTCTTT	CASSAINRGITEAFF
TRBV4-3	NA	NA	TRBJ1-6	TGCGCCAGCAGCCAAGAGGCCGTAGCGGCGAATTCACCCCTCCACTTT	CASSQEAVAANSPLHF
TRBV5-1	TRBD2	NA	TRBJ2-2	TGCGCCAGCAGCTTTCTAGCGGGAGCGGGGAACACCGGGGAGCTGTTTTTT	CASSFLAGAGNTGELFF
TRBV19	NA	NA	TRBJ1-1	TGTGCCAGTAGTACGGGACAACTTTACACTGAAGCTTTCTTT	CASSTGQLYTEAFF
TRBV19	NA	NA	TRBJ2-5	TGTGCCAGTAGTACCAATAAAGAGACCCAGTACTTC	CASSTNKETQYF
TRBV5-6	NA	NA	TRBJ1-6	TGTGCCAGCAGCCCAAGGCCGGGGCACTCACCCCTCCACTTT	CASSPRPGHSPLHF
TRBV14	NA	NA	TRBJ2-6	TGTGCCAGCAGCCAAGGGGACATCAACTCTGGGGCCAACGTCCTGACTTTC	CASSQGDINSGANVLTF
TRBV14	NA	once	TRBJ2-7	TGTGCCAGCAGCCAAGATGGGCGGGGCTGGTTATCGTACGAGCAGTACTTC	CASSQDGRGWLSYEQYF
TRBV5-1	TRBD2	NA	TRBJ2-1	TGCGCCAGCAGACCTAGCGGGACCACACTCTACAATGAGCAGTTCTTC	CASRPSGTTLYNEQFF
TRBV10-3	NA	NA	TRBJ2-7	TGTGCCATCAGTGAAGGGCAGGACTACGAGCAGTACTTC	CAISEGQDYEQYF
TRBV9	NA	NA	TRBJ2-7	TGTGCCAGCAGCGCCACCGACTACGAGCAGTACTTC	CASSATDYEQYF
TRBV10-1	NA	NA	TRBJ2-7	TGCGCCAGCAGTGAGATCCGGGACCTCCGCTCCGAGCAGTACTTC	CASSEIRDLRSEQYF
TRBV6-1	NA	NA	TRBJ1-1	TGTGCCAGCAGTGAAGCGGCAAGCTCGAACACTGAAGCTTTCTTT	CASSEAASSNTEAFF
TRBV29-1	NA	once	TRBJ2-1	TGCAGCGTTGCATACAATGAGCAGTTCTTC	CSVAYNEQFF
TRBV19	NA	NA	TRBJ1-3	TGTGCCGCCTCAGCGGGGGCGGCTGGAAACACCATATATTTT	CAASAGAAGNTIYF